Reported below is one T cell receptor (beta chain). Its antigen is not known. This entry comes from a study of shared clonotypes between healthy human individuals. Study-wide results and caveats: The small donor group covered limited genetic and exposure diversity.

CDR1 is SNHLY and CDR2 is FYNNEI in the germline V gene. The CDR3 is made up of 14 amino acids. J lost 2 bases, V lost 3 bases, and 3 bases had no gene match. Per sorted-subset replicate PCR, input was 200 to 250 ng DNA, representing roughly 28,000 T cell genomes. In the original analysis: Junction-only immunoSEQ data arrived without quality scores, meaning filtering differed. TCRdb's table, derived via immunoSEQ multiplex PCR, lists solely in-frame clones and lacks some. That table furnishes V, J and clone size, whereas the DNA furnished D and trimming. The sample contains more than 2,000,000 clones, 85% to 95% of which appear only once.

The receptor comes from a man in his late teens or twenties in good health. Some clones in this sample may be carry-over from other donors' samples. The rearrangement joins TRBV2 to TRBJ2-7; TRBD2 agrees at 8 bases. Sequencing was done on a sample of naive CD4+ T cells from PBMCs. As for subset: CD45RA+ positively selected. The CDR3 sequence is CASSDIAGPYEQYF. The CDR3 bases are TGTGCCAGCAGTGACATAGCGGGACCCTACGAGCAGTACTTC.